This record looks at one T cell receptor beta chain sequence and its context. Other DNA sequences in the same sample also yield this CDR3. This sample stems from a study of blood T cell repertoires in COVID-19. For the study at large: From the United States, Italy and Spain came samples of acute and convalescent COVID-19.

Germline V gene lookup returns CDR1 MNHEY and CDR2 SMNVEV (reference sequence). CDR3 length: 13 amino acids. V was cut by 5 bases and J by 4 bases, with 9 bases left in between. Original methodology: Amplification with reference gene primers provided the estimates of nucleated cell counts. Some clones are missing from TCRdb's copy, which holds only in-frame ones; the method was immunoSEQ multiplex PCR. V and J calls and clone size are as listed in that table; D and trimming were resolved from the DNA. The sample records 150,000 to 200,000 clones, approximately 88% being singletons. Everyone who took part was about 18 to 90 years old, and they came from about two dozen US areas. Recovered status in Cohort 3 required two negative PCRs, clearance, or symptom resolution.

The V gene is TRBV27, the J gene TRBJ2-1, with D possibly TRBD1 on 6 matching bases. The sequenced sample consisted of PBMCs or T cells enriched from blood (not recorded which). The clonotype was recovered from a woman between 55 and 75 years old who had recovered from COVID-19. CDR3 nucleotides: TGTGCCAGCAGTCGAACAGGGTACAATGAGCAGTTCTTC. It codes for CASSRTGYNEQFF.